This T cell receptor (beta chain) derives from a study of T cell responses to AZD1222 COVID-19 vaccine (dated by TCRdb to the early 2020s). Regarding the complete study: AZD1222 recipients with second doses at about 4 weeks or about 12 weeks were pooled, because spike-specific TCR depth and breadth did not differ between schedules. TCR sequencing was performed for about 240 trial participants, of whom 207 were given two doses of AZD1222 and approximately 26 were given two doses of MenACWY control vaccine. Trial participants were enrolled by age into 18-55, 56-69 and 70-plus year subgroups, with around 150, 28 and 57 TCR-sequenced participants respectively.

The CDR3 regions of human TCRbeta chains were subjected to immunosequencing. The original pipeline was this. TCRs in the repertoires were compared against a reference library of SARS-CoV-2-specific TCRs that had been generated with the MIRA antigen-specificity platform. Breadth was defined as the fraction of unique TCRs that were SARS-CoV-2-associated. Depth was defined as the fraction of total T cells that were SARS-CoV-2-associated. Each spike-specific TCR was assigned to its reactive spike region and to a CD4 or CD8 class using the MIRA data. Log10-transformed breadth and depth values were compared by one-way ANOVA with Sidak's multiple comparisons tests. TCRdb mirrors the immuneACCESS table, restricted to in-frame sequences. Some clones are absent from its copies; in checked studies, under half trace to an unresolved V gene, and the reason for the others is unknown. V, J and clone size derive from that table, while D and trimming were established from the DNA sequence. Present in this sample are 95,000 to 110,000 clones, 80% to 90% of which were seen just once. The ten biggest clones cover 20% to 25% of the sample.

For this clone: Its antigen remains unidentified. Qualities for individual bases were not recorded, and no much larger clone is one base off.

The research as a whole found: No day 14 peak-response samples were available, so repertoires were characterized only after the peak T cell response. Participants were mostly white British, with more females than males. The authors suggested clonal diversity may have been underestimated. CD4 TCRs associated with the vaccine covered the entire spike protein, and the dominant responses were in regions 160-218 and 743-854. The 56-69-year group was small, and its depth increase did not reach significance, likely because of low power. Reportedly, close to half of the unique spike-specific TCRs recognized epitopes lying outside the regions that are mutated in the B.1.351 and B.1.1.7 variants. Only six or seven AZD1222 recipients were SARS-CoV-2 seropositive at baseline, limiting conclusions about previously exposed vaccinees. Spike-specific TCR breadth and depth rose significantly after two AZD1222 doses compared with day 0 and with MenACWY recipients.

According to the study, the label for this sample's time point signals: baseline before first vaccination. Vaccinee samples were obtained from the UK trials COV001 and COV002, which included a single-blind randomized controlled phase 2/3 trial of AZD1222 (ChAdOx1 nCoV-19) in healthy adults. For TCRbeta chain sequencing, PBMC samples from trial participants were taken at day 0 and at day 28 after the second dose. The CDR3 sequence holds 15 residues, the cysteine and phenylalanine included. Only the CDR3 part of the read is kept: 45 bases, read in frame from the first base. V gives up 4 bases and J gives up 0 bases, and the segment between their germline ends measures 12 bases. In the germline V gene, CDR1 corresponds to SGHDN and CDR2 to FVKESK.

Source: peripheral blood, taken on day 0 of AZD1222 vaccination. This clonotype was obtained from an adult in good health. Recombination linked TRBV14 to TRBJ1-2; TRBD1 is a possible D gene, resting on 5 matching bases. For the CDR3, the sequence is CASSRGEMANYGYTF. The nucleotide sequence reads TGTGCCAGCAGCCGGGGGGAGATGGCTAACTATGGCTACACCTTC.